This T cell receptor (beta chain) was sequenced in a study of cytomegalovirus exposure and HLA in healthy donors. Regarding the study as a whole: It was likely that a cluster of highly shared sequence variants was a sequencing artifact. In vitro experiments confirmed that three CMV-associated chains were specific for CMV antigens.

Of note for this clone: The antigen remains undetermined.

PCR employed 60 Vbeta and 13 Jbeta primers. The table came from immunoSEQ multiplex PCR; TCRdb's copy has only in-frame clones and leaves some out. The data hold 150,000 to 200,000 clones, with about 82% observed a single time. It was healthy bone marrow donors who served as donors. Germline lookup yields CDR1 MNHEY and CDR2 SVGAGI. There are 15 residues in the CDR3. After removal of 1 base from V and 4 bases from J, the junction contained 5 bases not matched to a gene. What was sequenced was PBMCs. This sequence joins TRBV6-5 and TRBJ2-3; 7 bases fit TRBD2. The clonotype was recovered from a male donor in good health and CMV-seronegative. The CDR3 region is CASSYLAGDPDTQYF. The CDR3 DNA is TGTGCCAGCAGTTACTTGGCGGGAGATCCAGATACGCAGTATTTT.